The rows below give T cell receptor beta chains drawn from one sample of a study of T cells in Graves' hyperthyroidism and ophthalmopathy. TCRdb called the multiplex PCR reads again in MiXCR, with one record for every CDR3 protein. This table holds more than 350,000 distinct CDR3 sequences, 15% found once. The sequenced sample was blood. These receptor sequences come from a woman aged 60-75 years with Graves' ophthalmopathy. The CDR3 runs from the conserved cysteine through the conserved F or W. Fields, in order: clone size, D gene, V gene, J gene, CDR3 length, CDR3 protein, CDR3 DNA. The D gene is left open where the match is weak. Some rows mark clone size as missing; the rest say once, few, many or name a class of expanded clone.

clone_size: few; d_call: -; v_call: TRBV20-1; j_call: TRBJ2-2; cdr3_length: 15; cdr3_aa: CSARDIQGHTGELFF; cdr3_nt: TGCAGTGCTAGAGATATCCAGGGCCACACCGGGGAGCTGTTTTTT
clone_size: few; d_call: -; v_call: TRBV7-6; j_call: TRBJ2-1; cdr3_length: 15; cdr3_aa: CASSLMGGPYNEQFF; cdr3_nt: TGTGCCAGCAGCTTGATGGGCGGGCCCTACAATGAGCAGTTCTTC
clone_size: many; d_call: -; v_call: TRBV6-1; j_call: TRBJ1-5; cdr3_length: 15; cdr3_aa: CASSEGARSNQPQHF; cdr3_nt: TGTGCCAGCAGTGAAGGGGCGCGCAGCAATCAGCCCCAGCATTTT
clone_size: few; d_call: -; v_call: TRBV11-1; j_call: TRBJ2-4; cdr3_length: 17; cdr3_aa: CASSSRSRAVAKNIQYF; cdr3_nt: TGTGCCAGCAGCTCCCGGAGCAGGGCCGTAGCCAAAAACATTCAGTACTTC
clone_size: many; d_call: TRBD1; v_call: TRBV2; j_call: TRBJ2-7; cdr3_length: 13; cdr3_aa: CASSVDRAYEQYF; cdr3_nt: TGTGCCAGCAGTGTCGACAGGGCCTACGAGCAGTACTTC
clone_size: many; d_call: -; v_call: TRBV2; j_call: TRBJ2-5; cdr3_length: 16; cdr3_aa: CASSGGPRGLQETQYF; cdr3_nt: TGTGCCAGCAGCGGTGGGCCGAGGGGTCTCCAAGAGACCCAGTACTTC
clone_size: -; d_call: -; v_call: TRBV27; j_call: TRBJ2-2; cdr3_length: 14; cdr3_aa: CASTQGLNAGELFF; cdr3_nt: TGTGCCAGCACCCAGGGACTTAACGCTGGGGAGCTGTTTTTT
clone_size: many; d_call: -; v_call: TRBV11-2; j_call: TRBJ2-1; cdr3_length: 15; cdr3_aa: CASSRDPLPYNEQFF; cdr3_nt: TGTGCCAGCAGCCGCGACCCACTACCATACAATGAGCAGTTCTTC
clone_size: many; d_call: TRBD2; v_call: TRBV27; j_call: TRBJ2-1; cdr3_length: 13; cdr3_aa: CASSWGLAYEQFF; cdr3_nt: TGTGCCAGCAGTTGGGGACTAGCCTATGAGCAGTTCTTC
clone_size: -; d_call: TRBD1; v_call: TRBV20-1; j_call: TRBJ2-3; cdr3_length: 12; cdr3_aa: CSARTGPDTQYF; cdr3_nt: TGCAGTGCGCGGACAGGTCCAGATACGCAGTATTTT
clone_size: many; d_call: -; v_call: TRBV28; j_call: TRBJ2-2; cdr3_length: 16; cdr3_aa: CASSPSGSANTGELFF; cdr3_nt: TGTGCCAGCAGTCCCTCGGGCAGTGCAAACACCGGGGAGCTGTTTTTT
clone_size: few; d_call: TRBD2; v_call: TRBV7-6; j_call: TRBJ2-2; cdr3_length: 18; cdr3_aa: CASSPFGSGTSDFGELFF; cdr3_nt: TGTGCCAGCAGCCCGTTTGGGTCCGGGACTAGCGATTTCGGGGAGCTGTTTTTT
clone_size: -; d_call: TRBD1; v_call: TRBV30; j_call: TRBJ1-4; cdr3_length: 13; cdr3_aa: CAWRGTANEKLFF; cdr3_nt: TGTGCCTGGAGGGGGACAGCTAATGAAAAACTGTTTTTT
clone_size: -; d_call: -; v_call: TRBV20-1; j_call: TRBJ1-5; cdr3_length: 13; cdr3_aa: CSARVLSNQPQHF; cdr3_nt: TGCAGTGCTAGAGTGTTAAGCAATCAGCCCCAGCATTTT
clone_size: -; d_call: TRBD2; v_call: TRBV20-1; j_call: TRBJ2-5; cdr3_length: 15; cdr3_aa: CSASQVRGAVGTQYF; cdr3_nt: TGCAGTGCTTCGCAGGTGCGGGGGGCTGTTGGGACCCAGTACTTC
clone_size: few; d_call: -; v_call: TRBV18; j_call: TRBJ2-1; cdr3_length: 15; cdr3_aa: CASSPYQAAYNEQFF; cdr3_nt: TGTGCCAGCTCTCCTTACCAGGCCGCGTACAATGAGCAGTTCTTC
clone_size: few; d_call: TRBD1; v_call: TRBV18; j_call: TRBJ1-1; cdr3_length: 15; cdr3_aa: CASSQGTGMNTEAFF; cdr3_nt: TGTGCCAGCTCACAGGGGACAGGGATGAACACTGAAGCTTTCTTT
clone_size: -; d_call: -; v_call: TRBV6-1; j_call: TRBJ1-1; cdr3_length: 11; cdr3_aa: CASFSNTEAFF; cdr3_nt: TGTGCCAGCTTCTCGAACACTGAAGCTTTCTTT
clone_size: -; d_call: -; v_call: TRBV27; j_call: TRBJ1-5; cdr3_length: 14; cdr3_aa: CASSLQGEGQPQHF; cdr3_nt: TGTGCCAGCAGTTTACAGGGAGAGGGTCAGCCCCAGCATTTT
clone_size: once; d_call: -; v_call: TRBV5-4; j_call: TRBJ1-2; cdr3_length: 13; cdr3_aa: CASSLSHAGGYTF; cdr3_nt: TGTGCCAGCAGCTTGTCACACGCCGGGGGCTACACCTTC
clone_size: few; d_call: -; v_call: TRBV2; j_call: TRBJ1-2; cdr3_length: 13; cdr3_aa: CASSDQGQGGYTF; cdr3_nt: TGTGCCAGCAGTGACCAGGGGCAGGGTGGCTACACCTTC
clone_size: few; d_call: -; v_call: TRBV9; j_call: TRBJ2-1; cdr3_length: 16; cdr3_aa: CASSGVAVSSYNEQFF; cdr3_nt: TGTGCCAGCAGCGGGGTAGCGGTGAGCTCCTACAATGAGCAGTTCTTC
clone_size: many; d_call: -; v_call: TRBV2; j_call: TRBJ2-3; cdr3_length: 18; cdr3_aa: CASSDLARLVQGTDTQYF; cdr3_nt: TGTGCCAGCAGTGACTTAGCCCGACTAGTTCAGGGCACAGATACGCAGTATTTT
clone_size: many; d_call: TRBD2; v_call: TRBV3-1; j_call: TRBJ2-3; cdr3_length: 15; cdr3_aa: CASSHTSGDRDTQYF; cdr3_nt: TGTGCCAGCAGCCACACTAGCGGAGACAGAGATACGCAGTATTTT
clone_size: once; d_call: TRBD1; v_call: TRBV4-1; j_call: TRBJ1-3; cdr3_length: 11; cdr3_aa: CASGQGDTIYF; cdr3_nt: TGCGCCAGCGGACAGGGTGACACCATATATTTT
clone_size: -; d_call: TRBD1; v_call: TRBV5-1; j_call: TRBJ2-3; cdr3_length: 14; cdr3_aa: CASKGQGRTDTQYF; cdr3_nt: TGCGCCAGCAAGGGACAGGGGCGCACAGATACGCAGTATTTT
clone_size: many; d_call: -; v_call: TRBV11-1; j_call: TRBJ2-5; cdr3_length: 15; cdr3_aa: CASQRDEGPGETQYF; cdr3_nt: TGTGCCAGCCAGAGGGACGAGGGGCCGGGAGAGACCCAGTACTTC
clone_size: few; d_call: -; v_call: TRBV18; j_call: TRBJ2-7; cdr3_length: 15; cdr3_aa: CASSPGGGANYEQYF; cdr3_nt: TGTGCCAGCTCACCGGGGGGTGGGGCCAACTACGAGCAGTACTTC
clone_size: many; d_call: -; v_call: TRBV12-3/TRBV12-4; j_call: TRBJ2-5; cdr3_length: 15; cdr3_aa: CASRGGLVGQETQYF; cdr3_nt: TGTGCCAGCAGGGGGGGACTTGTAGGCCAAGAGACCCAGTACTTC
clone_size: -; d_call: -; v_call: TRBV11-3; j_call: TRBJ1-1; cdr3_length: 13; cdr3_aa: CASRGRLNTEAFF; cdr3_nt: TGTGCCAGCAGGGGACGCTTGAACACTGAAGCTTTCTTT
clone_size: -; d_call: TRBD2; v_call: TRBV5-1; j_call: TRBJ2-1; cdr3_length: 18; cdr3_aa: CAGSYGGTSGRRYNEQFF; cdr3_nt: TGCGCCGGCAGCTATGGGGGGACTAGCGGGAGGAGGTACAATGAGCAGTTCTTC
clone_size: many; d_call: -; v_call: TRBV28; j_call: TRBJ1-5; cdr3_length: 14; cdr3_aa: CASSPAGDNQPQHF; cdr3_nt: TGTGCCAGCAGCCCAGCGGGGGACAATCAGCCCCAGCATTTT
clone_size: many; d_call: TRBD1; v_call: TRBV12-5; j_call: TRBJ2-7; cdr3_length: 16; cdr3_aa: CASGLAGGTGEGLQYF; cdr3_nt: TGTGCTAGTGGTTTGGCTGGCGGGACAGGTGAGGGGTTACAGTACTTC
clone_size: many; d_call: -; v_call: TRBV3-1; j_call: TRBJ2-1; cdr3_length: 14; cdr3_aa: CASSQPPANNEQFF; cdr3_nt: TGTGCCAGCAGCCAGCCCCCCGCGAACAATGAGCAGTTCTTC
clone_size: many; d_call: -; v_call: TRBV12-3/TRBV12-4; j_call: TRBJ2-3; cdr3_length: 14; cdr3_aa: CASSFSQRTDTQYF; cdr3_nt: TGTGCCAGCAGTTTCTCCCAGCGTACAGATACGCAGTATTTT
clone_size: many; d_call: -; v_call: TRBV6-1; j_call: TRBJ2-4; cdr3_length: 13; cdr3_aa: CASSDDRFDIQYF; cdr3_nt: TGTGCCAGCAGTGATGATAGATTTGACATTCAGTACTTC
clone_size: -; d_call: TRBD2; v_call: TRBV29-1; j_call: TRBJ2-5; cdr3_length: 16; cdr3_aa: CSVEPPSSGRGKTQYF; cdr3_nt: TGCAGCGTTGAACCCCCCTCTAGCGGGAGAGGAAAGACCCAGTACTTC
clone_size: many; d_call: TRBD1; v_call: TRBV18; j_call: TRBJ1-6; cdr3_length: 16; cdr3_aa: CASSPRAGTDNSPLHF; cdr3_nt: TGTGCCAGCTCACCACGGGCAGGGACAGATAATTCACCCCTCCACTTT
clone_size: many; d_call: -; v_call: TRBV20-1; j_call: TRBJ2-3; cdr3_length: 12; cdr3_aa: CSARGEGFTQYF; cdr3_nt: TGCAGTGCTAGGGGTGAAGGTTTTACGCAGTATTTT
clone_size: many; d_call: -; v_call: TRBV6-2/TRBV6-3; j_call: TRBJ2-1; cdr3_length: 15; cdr3_aa: CASSYPTYSYNEQFF; cdr3_nt: TGTGCCAGCAGTTACCCCACCTACTCCTACAATGAGCAGTTCTTC
clone_size: many; d_call: TRBD1; v_call: TRBV5-1; j_call: TRBJ2-7; cdr3_length: 18; cdr3_aa: CASSRDRPYALTTYEQYF; cdr3_nt: TGCGCCAGCAGCAGGGACAGACCATACGCACTCACGACCTACGAGCAGTACTTC
clone_size: many; d_call: TRBD1; v_call: TRBV28; j_call: TRBJ2-1; cdr3_length: 15; cdr3_aa: CASSLNPTGDNEQFF; cdr3_nt: TGTGCCAGCAGTCTTAACCCTACAGGGGACAATGAGCAGTTCTTC
clone_size: many; d_call: TRBD1; v_call: TRBV28; j_call: TRBJ2-5; cdr3_length: 12; cdr3_aa: CASSWGQGAQYF; cdr3_nt: TGTGCCAGCAGTTGGGGACAGGGGGCCCAGTACTTC
clone_size: many; d_call: -; v_call: TRBV7-3; j_call: TRBJ2-1; cdr3_length: 12; cdr3_aa: CASSLLGGLQFF; cdr3_nt: TGTGCCAGCAGTTTACTGGGCGGGTTGCAGTTCTTC
clone_size: -; d_call: -; v_call: TRBV6-2/TRBV6-3; j_call: TRBJ1-1; cdr3_length: 15; cdr3_aa: CASRQQGSGGTEAFF; cdr3_nt: TGTGCCAGCAGGCAGCAGGGGAGCGGGGGCACTGAAGCTTTCTTT
clone_size: -; d_call: TRBD2; v_call: TRBV20-1; j_call: TRBJ2-7; cdr3_length: 16; cdr3_aa: CSASTGTSGFEGEQYF; cdr3_nt: TGCAGTGCCTCGACCGGGACTAGCGGGTTCGAGGGGGAGCAGTACTTC
clone_size: few; d_call: TRBD2; v_call: TRBV7-9; j_call: TRBJ2-3; cdr3_length: 18; cdr3_aa: CASSLDETQGAGADTQYF; cdr3_nt: TGTGCCAGCAGCTTAGATGAGACACAAGGCGCGGGAGCAGATACGCAGTATTTT
clone_size: many; d_call: -; v_call: TRBV3-1; j_call: TRBJ2-3; cdr3_length: 16; cdr3_aa: CASSQSGPGPTDTQYF; cdr3_nt: TGTGCCAGCAGCCAGAGCGGACCCGGGCCCACAGATACGCAGTATTTT
clone_size: many; d_call: -; v_call: TRBV7-9; j_call: TRBJ2-1; cdr3_length: 17; cdr3_aa: CASSLVLYRSSYNEQFF; cdr3_nt: TGTGCCAGCAGCTTAGTGTTGTACAGGAGCTCCTACAATGAGCAGTTCTTC